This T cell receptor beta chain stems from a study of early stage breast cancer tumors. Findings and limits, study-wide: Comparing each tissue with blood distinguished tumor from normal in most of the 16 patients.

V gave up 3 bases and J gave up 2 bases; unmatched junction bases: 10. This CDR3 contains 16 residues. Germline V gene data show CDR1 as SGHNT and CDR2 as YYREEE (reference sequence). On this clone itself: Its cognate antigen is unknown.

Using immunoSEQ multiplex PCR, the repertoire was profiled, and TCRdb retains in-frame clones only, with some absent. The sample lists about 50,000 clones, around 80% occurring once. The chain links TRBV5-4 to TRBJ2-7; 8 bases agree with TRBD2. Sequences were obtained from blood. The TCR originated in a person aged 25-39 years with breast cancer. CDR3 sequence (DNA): TGTGCCAGCAGCTGGACCAGCGGGAGTATCCCCTACGAGCAGTACTTC. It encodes CASSWTSGSIPYEQYF.